The TCR beta chain under discussion was sequenced for a study of T-cell memory formation after mild COVID-19. Overall study context: Across donors, TCR clusters were largely donor specific. Study outcomes and limitations: Detection of some responders pre-infection suggested pre-existing cross-reactive memory T cells participated. Specificity for SARS-CoV-2 was not confirmed among the second-wave clones peaking on day 37.

With respect to this clonotype: Its specificity is unknown.

TCR alpha and TCR beta cDNA libraries carrying sample barcodes and UMIs came from 5'RACE with constant-segment primers. TCRdb fed the 5' RACE reads into MiXCR, producing one record per CDR3 protein. The sample holds about 400,000 distinct CDR3 sequences, 13% to 15% seen once. Germline CDR1 and CDR2: SGHTA and FQGNSA. V was cut by 5 bases and J by 3 bases, with 6 bases left in between. This CDR3 is built from 12 residues. The sequence derives from a man between 18 and 29 years old who had mild COVID-19 (a few samples of this study predate the infection). Cell type and time point are not known. The V gene is TRBV7-2, the J gene TRBJ2-3, with D unclear. Sequences were obtained from PBMCs or a T cell subset sorted from them (not recorded which). CDR3 DNA sequence: TGTGCCAGCAGCCGCCAGACAGATACGCAGTATTTT. Protein: CASSRQTDTQYF.